This paragraph covers one TCR beta chain sequence. Antigen specificity is unknown. Between the trimmed V and J ends, which lost 3 bases and 5 bases, there was a span of 13 bases. The CDR3 length is 13 residues. Germline V gene lookup returns CDR1 SQVTM and CDR2 ANQGSEA. This sample stems from a study of radiotherapy plus CTLA-4 blockade in lung cancer. Treatment of patients with chemo-refractory metastatic non-small-cell lung cancer consisted of focal radiation plus CTLA-4 blockade with ipilimumab. The data were produced by immunoSEQ multiplex PCR, yet TCRdb's version contains in-frame clones alone and is incomplete. This table holds roughly 85,000 clones, around 84% found once. Study conclusions and caveats: In blood, tumor-derived TCR clones expanded after radiotherapy plus ipilimumab.

Sequenced here: peripheral blood, sampled from a patient treated with radiotherapy plus ipilimumab. The sequence derives from a human donor with non-small cell lung cancer that progressed on radiotherapy plus ipilimumab. V and J are TRBV29-1 and TRBJ2-5; a weak D match, TRBD2 (5 bases). CDR3 DNA sequence: TGCAGCGTTGACCGAGGGTTGGGGGAGACCCAGTACTTC. Encoded protein: CSVDRGLGETQYF. Full variable domain (missing parts from reference TRBV29-1 and TRBJ2-5): SAVISQKPSRDICQRGTSLTIQCQVDSQVTMMFWYRQQPGQSLTLIATANQGSEATYESGFVIDKFPISRPNLTFSTLTVSNMSPEDSSIYLCSVDRGLGETQYFGPGTRLLVL.